This T cell receptor beta chain comes out of a study of cytomegalovirus exposure and HLA in healthy donors. Study-wide results and caveats: In a later analysis, CMV-associated beta chains were mostly HLA-associated, it appeared. The investigators catalogued 164 TCR beta chains as cytomegalovirus-associated.

This clone has only a few counts. What it binds is unknown. A multiplex PCR was run with 60 Vbeta primers and 13 Jbeta primers. Clones were read by immunoSEQ multiplex PCR, and TCRdb kept only the in-frame ones, dropping some. The sample consists of about 130,000 clones, 70% to 80% of them appearing once. The specimen sequenced was PBMCs. This TCR derives from a man over 45 in good health and CMV-seronegative.

This CDR3 is CASSQGIFYNEQFF. The DNA for the CDR3 is TGTGCCAGCAGCCAGGGTATTTTCTACAATGAGCAGTTCTTC. The gene calls are TRBV5-6 and TRBJ2-1, with a tentative D call TRBD1 (5 bases). Germline values: CDR1 SGHDT, CDR2 YYEEEE. The CDR3 has 14 amino acids. V was trimmed by 4 bases and J by 3 bases, leaving 11 bases between them.